The 9 T cell receptor beta chains below were found in one sample sequenced in a study of cytomegalovirus exposure and HLA in healthy donors. The PCR made use of 60 Vbeta and 13 Jbeta primers. Libraries were prepared by immunoSEQ multiplex PCR; TCRdb keeps only in-frame clonotypes and omits some of them. The table lists roughly 150,000 clones, around three quarters of them singletons. Sequenced input: PBMCs. These receptors all come from a man aged 40-55 years in good health and CMV-seronegative.

The chain employs TRBV6-1 and TRBJ2-7; D gene ambiguous. V lost 0 bases, J lost 4 bases, and 10 bases lay in between. Germline CDR1 is MNHNS and CDR2 is SASEGT. This CDR3 spans 14 amino acids. The CDR3 DNA follows: TGTGCCAGCAGTGAAGCTCCTAGAAGTTACGAGCAGTACTTC. This translates into CASSEAPRSYEQYF.

The chain employs TRBV5-6 and TRBJ1-6; D unclear. This CDR3 is 16 amino acids long. Trimming left V 1 base short and J 0 bases short, with 8 bases between. The germline V gene has CDR1 SGHDT and CDR2 YYEEEE. The CDR3 nucleotides read TGTGCCAGCAGCTTGTTTGTGAGCTCCTATAATTCACCCCTCCACTTT. Translating it yields CASSLFVSSYNSPLHF.

This clone was counted a single time. This rearrangement joins TRBV5-1 to TRBJ2-2; 8 bases map to TRBD1. This CDR3 contains 15 residues. The trim removed 4 bases at V and 3 bases at J, leaving 5 bases unmatched. The germline V gene has CDR1 SGHRS and CDR2 YFSETQ. CDR3 region: CASSPGTGDTGELFF. The DNA of the CDR3 is TGCGCCAGCAGCCCCGGGACAGGAGACACCGGGGAGCTGTTTTTT.

The chain combines TRBV7-2 with TRBJ1-1; D remains unclear. CDR1 SGHTA and CDR2 FQGNSA come from the germline V gene. Trimming took 5 bases from V and 7 from J, leaving 11 bases between them. The CDR3 contains 12 residues. The CDR3 sequence is CASSLGEIEAFF. The CDR3 DNA reads TGTGCCAGCAGCCTCGGGGAGATTGAAGCTTTCTTT.

The rearrangement uses TRBV6-6 and TRBJ1-5; no definite D call. The CDR3 is 11 amino acids. Trimming cost V 6 bases and J 4 bases, with 4 bases left between them. Germline V gene sequence: CDR1 MNHNY, CDR2 SVGAGI (reference sequence). CDR3 DNA sequence: TGTGCCAGCAGCTCGAATCAGCCCCAGCATTTT. This sequence encodes CASSSNQPQHF.

The chain is built from TRBV4-1 and TRBJ2-5, with D tentatively TRBD2 (5 bases). The CDR3 covers 14 residues. V shed 4 bases and J shed 5 bases, with 14 bases lying between them. Germline CDR1 is MGHRA and CDR2 is YSYEKL. This CDR3 reads CASSPREGTETQYF. The CDR3 DNA reads TGCGCCAGCAGCCCCCGTGAGGGTACGGAGACCCAGTACTTC.

This chain connects TRBV9 to TRBJ2-7, with TRBD1 matching over 8 bases. The CDR3 totals 13 residues. Per the germline V gene, CDR1 is SGDLS and CDR2 is YYNGEE. V was pared by 3 bases and J by 6 bases, with 5 bases of the junction left unmatched. The CDR3 loop is CASSGTGSGEQYF. CDR3 nucleotide sequence: TGTGCCAGCAGCGGGACAGGGTCTGGCGAGCAGTACTTC.

Only a few counts were recorded for this clone. The J gene is TRBJ2-5, the V gene TRBV7-7; unclear D gene. CDR1 and CDR2 from the germline V gene are SSHAT and FNYEAQ (reference sequence). Trimming left V 0 bases short and J 1 base short, with 9 bases between. The CDR3 consists of 15 residues. This chain's CDR3 is CASSLAAGFQETQYF. The CDR3 DNA sequence: TGTGCCAGCAGCTTAGCGGCAGGATTCCAAGAGACCCAGTACTTC.

This clone was found a few times. V is TRBV7-2 and J is TRBJ2-7, with 9 bases identical to TRBD1. The CDR3 is made up of 14 amino acids. The V segment lost 5 bases and the J segment 4 bases; nucleotides outside the gene matches: 6. Germline V gene sequence: CDR1 SGHTA, CDR2 FQGNSA. The CDR3 reads CASSTLGQGYEQYF. Here the CDR3 DNA reads TGTGCCAGCAGCACCCTGGGACAGGGTTACGAGCAGTACTTC.